Below are 9 T cell receptor beta chains sequenced from a single sample in a study of monozygotic twins with inflammatory bowel disease. TCRdb re-called the 5' RACE reads and shows each CDR3 protein once, DNA omitted. The sample table includes approximately 400,000 distinct CDR3 sequences. Sequenced: blood. Source of these receptors: a human donor with ulcerative colitis or Crohn's disease, or a healthy co-twin of an affected twin (not recorded which).

CDR3 residues: CASSLASSRISGELFF. The chain couples TRBV27 to TRBJ2-2. Germline CDR1 is MNHEY and CDR2 is SMNVEV (reference sequence). The CDR3 runs 16 residues.

The chain has TRBV24-1 and TRBJ2-3. Germline V gene lookup returns CDR1 KGHDR and CDR2 SFDVKD. The CDR3 loop spans 12 amino acids. This CDR3 is CATSQYTDTQYF.

The chain recombines TRBV6-1 with TRBJ2-7; TCRdb proposes TRBD1, but this gene call is untestable without DNA. The CDR3 runs to 15 residues. Per germline, CDR1 MNHNS and CDR2 SASEGT. CDR3: CASINRQGANYEQYF.

The chain uses TRBV3-1 and TRBJ2-7; there is no DNA to check the TCRdb D call of TRBD2. The CDR3 length is 14 residues. From germline, CDR1 is LGHDT and CDR2 YNNKEL (reference sequence). CDR3 in amino acids: CASSYWTSSYEQYF.

This chain joins TRBV30 and TRBJ2-3; there is no DNA to check the TCRdb D call of TRBD1. In germline, CDR1 is GTSNPN, CDR2 SVGIG (reference sequence). This CDR3 contains 12 residues. Here the CDR3 reads CAWSPISLTQYF.

The chain joins TRBV9 to TRBJ1-3; the TCRdb D gene call, TRBD1, has no DNA to confirm it. The CDR3 length is 16 residues. Germline assignment: CDR1 SGDLS and CDR2 YYNGEE. The CDR3 loop reads CASSKRDRQSGNTIYF. The full variable domain, in which reference TRBV9 and TRBJ1-3 provide the parts outside the CDR3, is DSGVTQTPKHLITATGQRVTLRCSPRSGDLSVYWYQQSLDQGLQFLIQYYNGEERAKGNILERFSAQQFPDLHSELNLSSLELGDSALYFCASSKRDRQSGNTIYFGEGSWLTVV.

V gene TRBV9 combines with J gene TRBJ2-1; no DNA is available, so the TRBD1 call from TCRdb remains unchecked. The CDR3 has 14 residues. Germline V gene lookup returns CDR1 SGDLS and CDR2 YYNGEE. The CDR3 region is CASSVLVRDNEQFF.

V gene TRBV5-1 combines with J gene TRBJ2-7; TCRdb's assignment of TRBD1 cannot be checked, as there is no DNA. Germline lookup yields CDR1 SGHRS and CDR2 YFSETQ. This CDR3 is built from 15 residues. The chain's CDR3 is CASSSVGGTPYEQYF.

V usage is TRBV12-3 or TRBV12-4 and J usage is TRBJ1-4; as DNA is missing, the TRBD1 call by TCRdb cannot be tested. The CDR3 is 15 amino acids. CDR3 loop: CASSPLWGVGEKLFF.